Listed here are 2 T cell receptor beta chains from one sample, sequenced in a study of CD8 T cells in ankylosing spondylitis. Each CDR3 protein is one row after TCRdb ran MiXCR on the 5' RACE reads. The data show roughly 91,000 distinct CDR3 sequences, about 8.6% seen once. Specimen: blood, either unsorted or a sorted T cell fraction (not recorded which). These receptors were taken from a male donor with ankylosing spondylitis or in good health (not recorded which).

This clonotype was observed at least ten times. V and J are TRBV10-3 and TRBJ2-2; 8 bases fit TRBD1. V was pared by 3 bases and J by 5 bases, with 5 bases of the junction left unmatched. Germline assignment: CDR1 ENHRY and CDR2 SYGVKD. The CDR3 has 15 amino acids. CDR3 nucleotide sequence: TGTGCCATCAGTGATGCCAGGGGGCTGACCGGGGAGCTGTTTTTT. This sequence encodes CAISDARGLTGELFF.

This clonotype showed up many times. This sequence joins TRBV11-2 and TRBJ2-7; either TRBD1 or TRBD2 may supply D (5 bases each). V was pared by 3 bases and J by 4 bases, with 16 bases between. Germline V gene lookup returns CDR1 SGHAT and CDR2 FQNNGV. The CDR3 covers 15 residues. In nucleotides, the CDR3 is TGTGCCAGCAGCTTTCCGGGGCCAGCGAGGTACGAGCAGTACTTC. Its translation: CASSFPGPARYEQYF.